This T cell receptor (beta chain) was sequenced in a study of post-analysis software for immune sequencing data. Remarks on this clonotype: Its target is not known.

Study outcomes and limitations: The study found significantly lower normalized Chao1 diversity in multiple sclerosis patients than in controls.

TCR beta libraries were prepared from cDNA with unique molecular identifiers. From about 1 to 10 million T cells, 400,000 to 650,000 cDNA molecules were obtained. TCRdb passed the PCR reads through MiXCR, listing each CDR3 protein once. The sample yields about 620,000 distinct CDR3 sequences, roughly 40% seen once. This TCR was sampled from a girl between 5 and 17 years old with multiple sclerosis. What was sequenced was blood.

CDR3 nucleotide sequence: TGTGCCTGGAGTGTTGGTTTAGGCTGGGAGCAGTTCTTC. The encoded protein is CAWSVGLGWEQFF. This chain joins TRBV30 and TRBJ2-1; D is unclear. Germline CDR1 GTSNPN, CDR2 SVGIG (reference sequence). Trimming removed 0 bases from V and 10 bases from J, with 13 bases in between. This CDR3 is built from 13 residues.